This TCR beta chain comes out of a study of cytomegalovirus exposure and HLA in healthy donors (dated 2017 in TCRdb). About the study as a whole: An earlier analysis of a few hundred of the donors reported under 300 Gb of sequence data and 95 million to 140 million unique TCR beta sequences obtained from some 200 million T cells. An early release that covered roughly 600 HLA-typed donors contained approximately 300 gigabases of sequencing data and tens of millions of unique TCR sequences. Of the roughly 400 genotyped donors, 75% to 85% were placed in the genetic ancestry cluster associated with self-reported Caucasian donors. The study aimed to test whether cataloging public T cell receptors could reveal signatures of past pathogen exposure. The study profiled the T cell repertoires of hundreds of subjects by immunosequencing and related them to cytomegalovirus serostatus. In addition to the first cohort of approximately 670 subjects, a separate validation cohort of 120 different subjects was used. High-throughput TCR immunosequencing, statistical association of individual TCRs with disease status, and machine learning were combined to predict cytomegalovirus infection status. To study patterns of TCR occurrence, a later analysis re-analyzed previously published TCR beta repertoires from 500 to 850 donors and added high-resolution HLA genotyping. In the later analysis, no new phenotypic data were used to find candidate immune exposures; instead, reliance was placed on TCR beta sequences and their occurrence across donors. In an earlier analysis of 587 of the donors, high-throughput TCR beta sequencing was used to judge whether each TCR beta V gene segment behaved as functional or pseudogenic. Donor age, sex, ethnicity and CMV serostatus were compiled together with the repertoire data. A later genetic analysis used genome-wide SNP genotypes for about three fifths of the 666 donors, treating that subset as a discovery cohort. Every discovery cohort repertoire had been produced on one sequencing platform. HLA typing included class I and class II loci at four-digit resolution. Typing coverage differed by locus: A, B, C, DRB1 and DQB1 were typed in roughly 620-630 donors, DQA1 in approximately 520, DPA1 in 600 to 610, and DPB1 in roughly 470. Roughly 5 DR-DQ haplotypes were handled as single units for association and clustering, since linkage in the cohort was strong. Among under 450 genotyped donors of the cohort, an average of around 240,000 unique TCR beta nucleotide sequences were sequenced per donor, roughly 18% of them non-productive.

The cohort comprised fewer than 750 healthy bone marrow donors. At the time of sampling, every cohort member was nominally healthy, though immune exposures that went unrecorded were likely present. The donor tested CMV seropositive, placing the donor among the 289 seropositive members of the cohort. Each donor provided a peripheral blood sample, and peripheral blood mononuclear cells were used for TCR beta sequencing. The Qiagen DNeasy Blood Extraction Kit was used to extract genomic DNA from the blood cell samples. Overall results and qualifications from the work: The classifier was reported to diagnose cytomegalovirus status with high specificity and sensitivity in both the original and validation cohorts. CMV serostatus was the only immune exposure information available for the cohort. Some 16 rarely observed V segments, including chromosome 9 orphons, were excluded from the earlier analysis of a few hundred of the donors because counts were too low. According to a later analysis, parvovirus B19, influenza, CMV and Epstein-Barr virus appeared linked to several top co-occurrence clusters. According to the authors, the approach could potentially be generalized to other disease states and immunological phenotypes. In a later analysis, TCR association rates were found to vary across HLA loci, with the most associated TCRs seen for DRB1 alleles and the fewest for HLA-C alleles. Specific HLA alleles were associated with roughly 17,000 TCR beta sequences at a false discovery rate of 0.05 in a later analysis. Correlated functional status among segregating V segments might be attributable to linkage disequilibrium, but an unknown experimental factor could not be ruled out. The study gave a list of some 150 TCR beta chains associated with cytomegalovirus. Assigning TCR associations to individual alleles was difficult when HLA alleles, especially DR and DQ, strongly co-occurred. Compared with the approximately 710-donor mean, donors in an Asian-associated ancestry cluster had fewer N-insertions in productive TCRs, according to a later genetic analysis. In an earlier analysis of 587 of the donors, most TCR beta V segments appeared in productive rearrangements about 90% or about 30% of the time, broadly matching IMGT annotations. In a later analysis, most CMV-associated TCR beta chains were found to appear HLA-restricted, with HLA associations seemingly driven largely by CMV exposure. Sequencing depth was assumed to be roughly uniform across donors in the presence/absence analyses, though that assumption may not hold. Compared with equally common non-associated chains, HLA-associated TCR beta chains in a later analysis were more clonally expanded and had lower generation probabilities. While some public TCRs were present in many individuals, most TCR sequences turned up only very rarely across donors. The 87-base-pair reads could not distinguish some IMGT-functional V segments, including TRBV6-2 and TRBV6-3, so those segments were excluded. The cohort was sequenced for TCR beta chains only, and without alpha or paired-chain data the features that could be detected were limited. An association between a missense DCLRE1C variant and V-gene and J-gene trimming of TCR beta chains was found in a later genetic analysis and replicated in an independent cohort. A further reported finding was that TCR beta sequences accurately predicted the HLA-A and HLA-B alleles for most subjects in the first cohort. The sequencing pipeline was judged likely to have produced a cluster of highly shared sequence variants as a technical artifact. In vitro tests confirmed that three of the cytomegalovirus-associated TCR beta chains recognize cytomegalovirus antigens. Because HLA typing was missing for some donors at each locus, association tests included only the typed subset.

V drops 3 bases and J drops 13 bases, leaving 13 bases in between. The CDR3 contains 13 residues, cysteine and phenylalanine counted. Only CDR3 DNA remains: 39 bases, in frame from the first base. Sequences MNHEY (CDR1) and SMNVEV (CDR2) are obtained from the germline V gene (reference sequence). Library preparation employed the immunoSEQ multiplex PCR assay. A mixture of 60 forward primers for TCR Vbeta segments and 13 reverse primers for TCR Jbeta segments was used in the multiplex PCR. The CDR3 region of rearranged TCR beta genes was amplified from genomic DNA with a multiplex PCR assay. The Illumina HiSeq System was used to sequence the amplified TCR beta libraries as 87-base-pair reads. Concerning the study's data processing: Across the 700 or so repertoires, a later analysis counted tens of millions of unique TCR beta chains, 9.5 million to 12 million of which were shared by at least two donors. Raw reads were error-corrected and collapsed into unique sequences by a nearest-neighbor algorithm in which closely related sequences were merged to remove PCR and sequencing errors. CDR3 sequences were aligned to IMGT reference sequences to assign V, D and J gene segments. For a sequence to be retained, a match of at least six nucleotides was required to both a V gene segment and a J gene segment. Rearrangements were classified as productive when the CDR3 lacked stop codons and remained in frame with V and J, and all other rearrangements were classified as non-productive. CDR3 was defined by IMGT convention, running from the second conserved V-encoded cysteine to the conserved J-encoded phenylalanine. The earlier analysis of about 570 of the donors excluded any sequence lacking an unambiguous match to a single V gene segment. In an earlier analysis of approximately 590 of the donors, V segments were called functional above 56.7% productive rearrangements and were called segregating when the between-donor standard deviation exceeded 5%. A statistical classification framework was built for diagnosing cytomegalovirus status from the catalog of TCR beta chain sequences. In a later analysis, TCR nucleotide sequences were compared against IMGT/GENE-DB human TR gene sequences so that V and J genes could be assigned. A later analysis assigned CDR3 sequences and most-parsimonious VDJ recombination scenarios with the TCRdist pipeline. A later analysis defined each TCR beta chain by its CDR3 amino acid sequence plus V-gene family, and excluded reads lacking a unique V-gene family. As a way to deal with suspected cross-contamination and a sequencing artifact, a later analysis dropped 450 to 700 nucleotide sequences that were highly shared and had low generation probability. A later analysis calculated a clonal expansion index for each public chain from normalized within-repertoire ranks of inferred template counts. Generation probabilities in a later analysis came from a VDJ recombination model fitted to out-of-frame rearrangements, and those results were checked against IGoR. In a later analysis, hypergeometric tests were used to score TCR-TCR, TCR-HLA and TCR-CMV co-occurrence, with a repertoire-size bias correction applied to TCR pairs. In a later analysis, false discovery rates were estimated by permuting HLA or CMV assignments 20 times. In a later analysis, co-occurring TCRs were grouped using DBSCAN, with TCRdist sequence similarity added in when clustering inside HLA-allele-positive subsets. Repertoires with fewer than 30,000 or more than 120,000 public chains were left out of co-occurrence clustering, as were a few repertoires with anomalous nucleotide sharing. In its TCRdb copy, this immuneACCESS table keeps in-frame sequences only and misses some clones. Where compared with another copy, unresolved V genes explain less than half of these, and the others have no known cause. Clonal size and the V and J genes are those of that table, whereas D and trimming came from the DNA. Within this sample are around 120,000 clones, with 60% to 85% of them counted one time only. Approximately 3.5% of the sample comes from the top ten.

Worth noting for this clone: The antigen it recognizes is unknown. Base quality data are lacking; no much larger clone is found one base away.

The sequencing input was PBMCs. The V gene is TRBV27 and the J gene is TRBJ1-6; the D gene is perhaps TRBD1, from 5 matching bases. This receptor was obtained from a woman in her thirties in good health and CMV-seropositive. The bases are TGTGCCAGCAGTTTTGGGGGAGGAGCGCCCCTCCACTTT. Its protein is CASSFGGGAPLHF.